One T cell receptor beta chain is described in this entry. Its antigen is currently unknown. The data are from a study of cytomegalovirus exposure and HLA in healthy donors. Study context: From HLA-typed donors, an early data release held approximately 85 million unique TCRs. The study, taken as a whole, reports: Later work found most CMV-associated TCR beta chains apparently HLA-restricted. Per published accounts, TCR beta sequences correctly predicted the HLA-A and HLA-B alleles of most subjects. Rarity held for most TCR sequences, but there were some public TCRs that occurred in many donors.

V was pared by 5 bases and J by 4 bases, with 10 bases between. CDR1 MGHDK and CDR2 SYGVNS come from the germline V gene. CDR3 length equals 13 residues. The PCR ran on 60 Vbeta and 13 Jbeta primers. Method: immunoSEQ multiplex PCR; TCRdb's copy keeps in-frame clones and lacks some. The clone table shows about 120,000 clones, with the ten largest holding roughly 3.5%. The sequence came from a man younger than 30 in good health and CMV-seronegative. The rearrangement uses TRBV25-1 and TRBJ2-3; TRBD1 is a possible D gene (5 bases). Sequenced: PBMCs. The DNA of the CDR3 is TGTGCCAGCAGTCCCCAGGGCCCAGATACGCAGTATTTT. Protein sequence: CASSPQGPDTQYF.